The 28 T cell receptor beta chains below all came from one sample that was sequenced in a study of identifying expanded T cells in peripheral blood. The table came from immunoSEQ multiplex PCR; TCRdb's copy has only in-frame clones and leaves some out. The sample has about 90,000 clones; approximately 84% are singletons. Sequenced input: blood. These receptors were taken from a person aged 18 to 75 in good health.

The V gene is TRBV4-3, the J gene TRBJ2-7; tentative D call: TRBD1 (6 bases). Germline loops: CDR1 LGHNA, CDR2 YSLEER. There are 15 residues in the CDR3. V was clipped by 2 bases and J by 4 bases, with 15 bases between them. As DNA, the CDR3 is TGCGCCAGCAGCCAACTGTACGGACAGACTTACGAGCAGTACTTC. Protein sequence: CASSQLYGQTYEQYF.

This chain connects TRBV19 to TRBJ2-7, with 9 bases identical to TRBD1. This CDR3 is built from 13 residues. Germline CDR1 reads LNHDA; CDR2 reads SQIVND (reference sequence). V was pared by 5 bases and J by 4 bases, with 3 bases of the junction left unmatched. The CDR3 reads CASSYGQGYEQYF. CDR3 DNA: TGTGCCAGTAGTTACGGACAGGGGTACGAGCAGTACTTC.

J is TRBJ1-1 and V is TRBV2, with D uncertain. V gave up 4 bases and J gave up 0 bases, with 6 bases separating them. Germline values: CDR1 SNHLY, CDR2 FYNNEI. The CDR3 runs to 13 residues. CDR3 in DNA: TGTGCCAGCAGTGGGCATTTGAACACTGAAGCTTTCTTT. It translates to CASSGHLNTEAFF. Variable domain in full (rest from reference TRBV2 and TRBJ1-1): EPEVTQTPSHQVTQMGQEVILRCVPISNHLYFYWYRQILGQKVEFLVSFYNNEISEKSEIFDDQFSVERPDGSNFTLKIRSTKLEDSAMYFCASSGHLNTEAFFGQGTRLTVV.

The rearrangement links TRBV9 to TRBJ1-1, with TRBD1 matching 7 bases. Germline V gene sequence: CDR1 SGDLS, CDR2 YYNGEE. The CDR3 spans 13 residues. Unmatched junction bases numbered 2, after V lost 0 bases and J lost 6 bases. CDR3 sequence reads: CASSVGGGPEAFF. The DNA of the CDR3 is TGTGCCAGCAGCGTAGGAGGGGGCCCTGAAGCTTTCTTT.

The chain employs TRBV28 and TRBJ1-2; no reliable D call. Trimming cost V 4 bases and J 8 bases, with 8 bases left between them. This CDR3 spans 11 amino acids. Germline values: CDR1 MDHEN, CDR2 SYDVKM. The CDR3 spells CASSWSRGYTF. The CDR3 nucleotides are TGTGCCAGCAGTTGGTCGAGAGGCTACACCTTC.

The chain has TRBV30 and TRBJ1-1; 10 nucleotides line up with TRBD1. The length of the CDR3 is 13 residues. The germline CDR1 and CDR2 sequences are GTSNPN and SVGIG (reference sequence). Unmatched junction bases numbered 4, after V lost 2 bases and J lost 7 bases. In DNA, the CDR3 is TGTGCCTGGAGTATCAGGGACAGGGGTGAAGCTTTCTTT. This sequence encodes CAWSIRDRGEAFF.

This chain joins TRBV7-9 and TRBJ1-1; no reliable D call. CDR3 length: 12 amino acids. Germline V gene data show CDR1 as SEHNR and CDR2 as FQNEAQ (reference sequence). V gave up 4 bases and J gave up 6 bases, with 9 bases separating them. The CDR3 protein is CASSSTLAEAFF. As DNA, the CDR3 is TGTGCCAGCAGCTCAACGCTAGCTGAAGCTTTCTTT.

The chain couples TRBV30 to TRBJ2-2; unclear D gene. The germline V gene encodes CDR1 GTSNPN and CDR2 SVGIG (reference sequence). The CDR3 consists of 16 residues. V lost 0 bases and J 2 bases, leaving 13 bases between the germline ends. The CDR3 region is CAWSVRRLLNTGELFF. CDR3 DNA sequence: TGTGCCTGGAGTGTACGGCGTCTCCTTAACACCGGGGAGCTGTTTTTT.

The chain combines TRBV29-1 with TRBJ2-7, with TRBD1 matching over 10 bases. The junction had 2 bases not matched to a gene; V was cut back by 3 bases and J by 6 bases. This CDR3 region has 12 residues. The V gene's germline CDR1 is SQVTM and CDR2 ANQGSEA. This CDR3 is CSVDRTGGEQYF. As DNA, the CDR3 is TGCAGCGTTGATCGGACAGGGGGCGAGCAGTACTTC.

This clone was seen only once. In DNA, the CDR3 is TGTGCCAGCAGTCAGCGGGAGACCCAGTACTTC. This encodes CASSQRETQYF. The chain has TRBV6-6 and TRBJ2-5; D possibly corresponds to TRBD2 (5 bases). V lost 5 bases and J lost 5, with 6 bases in between. Germline CDR1 is MNHNY and CDR2 is SVGAGI (reference sequence). This CDR3 has 11 amino acids.

This clone was found once. The chain combines TRBV11-2 with TRBJ2-7, with no clear D. Germline assignment: CDR1 SGHAT and CDR2 FQNNGV. The germline V and J ends were trimmed by 4 bases and 4 bases, with 8 bases remaining between them. CDR3 size: 12 residues. DNA of the CDR3: TGTGCCAGCAGCTATACTGGTTACGAGCAGTACTTC. This sequence encodes CASSYTGYEQYF.

V gene TRBV4-1 combines with J gene TRBJ1-1, with D possibly matching TRBD1 (5 bases). The germline V gene has CDR1 MGHRA and CDR2 YSYEKL. The V and J ends lost 6 bases and 4 bases respectively, with 12 bases between them. The CDR3 spans 13 residues. The DNA of the CDR3 is TGCGCCAGCAGGAGACACGGGGGCACTGAAGCTTTCTTT. It specifies CASRRHGGTEAFF.

The V and J genes are TRBV7-6 and TRBJ2-7, with D hard to call. CDR1 is SGHVS, CDR2 FNYEAQ, per germline. CDR3 length: 12 amino acids. Trimming cost V 2 bases and J 1 base, with 3 bases left between them. CDR3 sequence: CASSLKSYEQYF. CDR3 nucleotide sequence: TGTGCCAGCAGCTTAAAGTCCTACGAGCAGTACTTC.

DNA for the CDR3: TGCGCCAGCAGCTTGATTGGGGGCCCTGAAGCTTTCTTT. Amino acid sequence: CASSLIGGPEAFF. The chain has TRBV5-1 and TRBJ1-1, with a possible D match to TRBD1 (6 bases). V was shortened by 1 base and J by 6 bases, with 10 bases between the two germline ends. CDR3 length: 13 residues. The germline gives CDR1 SGHRS, CDR2 YFSETQ.

The rearrangement uses TRBV25-1 and TRBJ1-2, with 8 bases aligning to TRBD1. Germline V gene lookup returns CDR1 MGHDK and CDR2 SYGVNS. The V gene end was trimmed by 8 bases and the J gene end by 7 bases; junction bases not matched to a gene: 12. The CDR3 consists of 14 residues. CDR3 DNA: TGTGCCAGCCAGAGGACAGGGCCGGATTTTGGCTACACCTTC. Amino acids: CASQRTGPDFGYTF.

The rearrangement links TRBV18 to TRBJ2-3, with D maybe TRBD1 (6 bases). Germline-derived CDR1 and CDR2 are KGHSH and LQKENI. This CDR3 contains 13 residues. With 11 bases removed from V and 2 bases from J, the gap between germline ends came to 14 bases. CDR3 coding DNA: TGTGCCGGACAAGGGGACAACACAGATACGCAGTATTTT. Translated, it gives CAGQGDNTDTQYF.

V usage is TRBV6-4 and J usage is TRBJ2-3; TRBD1 is a possible D gene (6 bases). Germline V gene lookup returns CDR1 MRHNA and CDR2 SNTAGT. V was pared by 3 bases and J by 7 bases, with 11 bases between. There are 13 residues in the CDR3. The CDR3 DNA follows: TGTGCCAGCAGTGAAGGGGGACACCATACGCAGTATTTT. Translation: CASSEGGHHTQYF.

The chain carries TRBV5-1 and TRBJ1-1; 12 bases agree with TRBD1. The CDR3 totals 17 residues. Germline CDR1 and CDR2: SGHRS and YFSETQ. The J segment lost 3 bases and the V segment lost 2 bases, leaving 8 bases of the junction unmatched. The CDR3 DNA reads TGCGCCAGCAGCTTATTTGGGACAGGGGGCAGGTACACTGAAGCTTTCTTT. Translated, it gives CASSLFGTGGRYTEAFF.

The chain links TRBV7-9 to TRBJ2-5; 7 bases line up with TRBD1. The germline V gene encodes CDR1 SEHNR and CDR2 FQNEAQ (reference sequence). V was clipped by 5 bases and J by 3 bases; unmatched bases: 9. The CDR3 runs 15 residues. The CDR3 sequence: CASSIPGQTKETQYF. The CDR3 region has the DNA TGTGCCAGCAGCATCCCGGGACAGACTAAAGAGACCCAGTACTTC.

The gene calls are TRBV29-1 and TRBJ2-4, with 9 bases lining up with TRBD2. The junction had 20 bases not matched to a gene; V was cut back by 3 bases and J by 8 bases. CDR1 and CDR2 (germline): SQVTM, ANQGSEA. The length of the CDR3 is 18 residues. The CDR3 DNA sequence: TGCAGCGTTGAGTCAGGGCGGCTAGCGGGGCAAGGATGGGACATTCAGTACTTC. Translation: CSVESGRLAGQGWDIQYF.

The chain carries TRBV6-1 and TRBJ2-1; D possibly corresponds to TRBD2 (5 bases). V lost 5 bases to trimming and J lost 7 bases, with 15 bases between them. Germline CDR1 is MNHNS and CDR2 is SASEGT. The CDR3 loop spans 14 amino acids. The CDR3: CASSWAAVGNEQFF. DNA for the CDR3: TGTGCCAGCAGTTGGGCAGCGGTCGGTAATGAGCAGTTCTTC.

V usage is TRBV23-1 and J usage is TRBJ1-2, with D unclear. TRBV23-1 is reported as an ORF; its role is uncertain. With 4 bases removed from V and 0 bases from J, the gap between germline ends came to 21 bases. This CDR3 comprises 18 residues. For the CDR3, the DNA is TGCGCCAGCAGTCCCAGGCGGGGATGCGGGCCCCCTAACTATGGCTACACCTTC. Translating it yields CASSPRRGCGPPNYGYTF.

The J gene is TRBJ1-4, the V gene TRBV7-9; possible D gene TRBD1, 6 bases. The germline V gene has CDR1 SEHNR and CDR2 FQNEAQ (reference sequence). The CDR3 has 13 amino acids. V lost 8 bases to trimming and J lost 7 bases, with 14 bases between them. CDR3 DNA: TGTGCCAGCGACAGGACGCGCGGTGAAAAACTGTTTTTT. Translating gives CASDRTRGEKLFF.

This clone was detected once. This chain joins TRBV10-3 and TRBJ1-4; D gene ambiguous. The CDR3 runs to 13 residues. The germline V gene encodes CDR1 ENHRY and CDR2 SYGVKD. V lost 10 bases and J lost 5, with 14 bases in between. The CDR3 DNA reads as TGTGCCACTGGCCACCCGGGGAATGAAAAACTGTTTTTT. This gives the protein CATGHPGNEKLFF.

This rearrangement joins TRBV5-1 to TRBJ2-2, with D tentatively TRBD1 or TRBD2 (6 bases each). Germline V gene lookup returns CDR1 SGHRS and CDR2 YFSETQ. Between the trimmed V and J ends, which lost 2 bases and 8 bases, there was a span of 16 bases. This CDR3 has 15 residues. As DNA, the CDR3 is TGCGCCAGCAGCTTCGGGGGCCCTCGGACGGGGGAGCTGTTTTTT. Amino acid sequence: CASSFGGPRTGELFF.

Sample share makes this clone medium-sized. The DNA for the CDR3 is TGTGCCAGCAGCTTAGCGGAGTGGGGTAGGAGTGGAAACACCATATATTTT. Encoded protein: CASSLAEWGRSGNTIYF. The chain couples TRBV7-9 to TRBJ1-3; no definite D call. Trimming left V 0 bases short and J 3 bases short, with 15 bases between. The germline CDR1 and CDR2 sequences are SEHNR and FQNEAQ (reference sequence). The CDR3 extends over 17 amino acids.

The chain carries TRBV5-4 and TRBJ2-7; possibly TRBD2 for D (5 bases). The V gene lost 4 bases and the J gene lost 7 bases, with 21 bases spanning the gap. The CDR3 runs to 15 residues. Germline V gene lookup returns CDR1 SGHNT and CDR2 YYREEE (reference sequence). This CDR3 reads CASSANLGTEDEQYF. DNA for the CDR3: TGTGCCAGCAGCGCTAACCTCGGAACGGAGGATGAGCAGTACTTC.

In its sample, this clone was seen once. This chain joins TRBV29-1 and TRBJ2-1; 8 bases are a match to TRBD2. The CDR3 contains 14 residues. Germline V gene sequence: CDR1 SQVTM, CDR2 ANQGSEA. Losses at the gene ends were 3 bases for V and 2 bases for J; bases not matched to a gene: 3. In DNA, the CDR3 is TGCAGCGTTGAGGGACTAGGAACCTACAATGAGCAGTTCTTC. Its translation is CSVEGLGTYNEQFF.